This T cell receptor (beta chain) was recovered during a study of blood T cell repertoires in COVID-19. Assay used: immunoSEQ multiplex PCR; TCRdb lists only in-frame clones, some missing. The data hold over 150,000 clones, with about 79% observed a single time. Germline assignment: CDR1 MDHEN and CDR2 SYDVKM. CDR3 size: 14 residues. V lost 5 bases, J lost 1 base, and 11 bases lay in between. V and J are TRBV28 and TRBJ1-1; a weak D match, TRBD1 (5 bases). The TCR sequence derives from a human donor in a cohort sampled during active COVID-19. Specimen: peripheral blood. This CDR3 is CASSMARENTEAFF. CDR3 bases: TGTGCCAGCAGTATGGCCAGGGAGAACACTGAAGCTTTCTTT. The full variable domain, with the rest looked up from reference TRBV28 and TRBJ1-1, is DVKVTQSSRYLVKRTGEKVFLECVQDMDHENMFWYRQDPGLGLRLIYFSYDVKMKEKGDIPEGYSVSREKKERFSLILESASTNQTSMYLCASSMARENTEAFFGQGTRLTVV.